This TCR beta chain was recovered during a study of shared clonotypes between healthy human individuals (dated by TCRdb to about 2020). Background for the entire study: The cohort comprised a couple of women and a few men aged 18 to 49 years. Per donor, three plates each were used for CD4 naive and CD4 memory, two for CD8 naive, and one for CD8 memory. Blood TCR repertoires of a handful of healthy adults were deeply sequenced to estimate repertoire size and the extent of clonotype sharing between individuals. Libraries were prepared and TCR repertoires were sequenced by different laboratories using diverse techniques, in order to increase sequencing depth and limit assay-specific biases. Per donor, leukapheresis produced somewhere between about 0.8 and 9.5 billion PBMCs. What the work shows at the level of the full study, not this receptor alone: Pairwise subsampling led to the expectation that sequencing depth would affect the degree of clonotype sharing among donors. Sampling was restricted to blood, and TCR repertoires in tissue are likely to differ from TCR repertoires in blood. The genetic and exposure-history diversity represented was limited by the small number of donors. Higher generation probabilities were observed for clonotypes shared by all four sorted-subset donors than for non-shared clonotypes. Incomplete sequencing was indicated by rarefaction of sorted-subset datasets, despite the large sequencing depth. When several donors were compared, the shared fraction of clonotypes was 5% to 6.5% for naive CD4, around 4% for naive CD8, 2.3% for memory CD4, and around 0.37% for memory CD8. Estimated clonotype richness was generally larger for naive than for memory subsets.

Using the deep immunoSEQ assay, multiplex PCR amplified TCR CDR3 regions from genomic DNA. For each cell subset, the extracted genomic DNA was distributed evenly across all wells of several immunoSEQ 96-well plates, and each plate served as one replicate. For sorted subsets, each replicate PCR was loaded with roughly 0.2 ug genomic DNA, equivalent to 32,000 or so T cell genomes. The purified libraries were quantified using a Qubit 3.0 fluorometer, sized with a Bioanalyzer 2100, and then quantified again using the KAPA Library Quantification kit. A separate single-read 150-cycle Illumina NextSeq 550 flow cell was used to sequence each immunoSEQ 96-well plate. Regarding the original processing steps: Because the immunoSEQ output held only junctional sequences and lacked quality scores, the filtering could not match the filtering applied to full-length reads. Sequences were annotated with PyIR, a Python wrapper for IgBLAST v1.9, using IMGT germline references to assign V/J genes and CDR3. Any read was removed if the V/J assignment was weak (E-value above 1e-6), the CDR3 was missing, or the read contained stop codons, out-of-frame junctions, or ambiguous translated residues. V3J clonotypes were defined as sequences sharing the same inferred V gene, J gene, and CDR3 amino acid sequence. Percentage overlap between repertoires was calculated by dividing the number of shared unique clonotypes by the size of the smaller repertoire. Repertoire richness was assessed with RTK rarefaction, the Chao1 estimator, and Recon v2.1 estimates of unobserved clonotypes. Generation probabilities for all TCRbeta clonotypes obtained by the gDNA method from a handful of donors were computed using OLGA. TCRdb holds this immuneACCESS table with in-frame rearrangements only. Some clones are missing; in checked studies, unresolved V genes explain under half, and the rest has no known cause. V and J calls and clone size follow that table, whereas D and trimming were derived from the DNA. The sample has some 2 million clones on record, approximately 94% of them singletons. The ten largest clones add up to approximately 1.2% of the sample.

In the case of this clone: No antigen is known for it. No base quality values were provided; no much bigger clone lies one nucleotide off.

CD8 naive samples were obtained by positive selection for CCR7 among CD45RO-negative cells, yielding a CD45RA+CCR7+ population from which TemRA cells were excluded. Healthy HIV-negative adults with no recently reported acute infections or vaccinations were included as donors. Every donor was a Caucasian adult living in Nashville, Tennessee, USA. Blood was obtained by leukapheresis, after which PBMCs were separated by Ficoll-Histopaque density gradient centrifugation and cryopreserved in liquid nitrogen vapor phase. Analytical flow cytometry was used to check the purity and quantity of each magnetically sorted T cell population. Genomic DNA was isolated from every sorted fraction and measured by UV absorbance on a Nanodrop 2000c. Its CDR3 holds 14 amino acids, cysteine through phenylalanine. The CDR3 DNA has 42 bases and is translated from base 1. V loses 6 bases of germline sequence and J loses 4 bases, and the interval between the two ends is 15 bases. In the germline V gene, CDR1 corresponds to SGHAT and CDR2 to FQNNGV.

This clonotype was obtained from a man younger than 35 in good health. The V and J genes are TRBV11-2 and TRBJ2-5; the D gene cannot be resolved reliably. Sample: naive CD8+ T cells sorted from blood. What the cell subset or site label conveys for this sample: CD45RA+CCR7+. CDR3 reads: CASSPIPTGETQYF. The nucleotide sequence reads as follows: TGTGCCAGCAGTCCGATCCCCACTGGAGAGACCCAGTACTTC.